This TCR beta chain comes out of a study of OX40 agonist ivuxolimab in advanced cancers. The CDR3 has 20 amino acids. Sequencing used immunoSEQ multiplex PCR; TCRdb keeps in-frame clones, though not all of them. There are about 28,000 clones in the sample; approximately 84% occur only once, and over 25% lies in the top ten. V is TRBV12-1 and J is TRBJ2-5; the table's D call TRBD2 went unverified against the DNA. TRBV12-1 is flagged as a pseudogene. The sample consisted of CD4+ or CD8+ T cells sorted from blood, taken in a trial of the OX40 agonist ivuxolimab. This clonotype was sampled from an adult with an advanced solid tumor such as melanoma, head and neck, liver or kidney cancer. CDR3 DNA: TGTGCCAGCAGCCGGGGATGTACCGGGACTAGCGGGAGTCTGGGAGAGACCCAGTACTTC. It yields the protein CASSRGCTGTSGSLGETQYF.